This T cell receptor beta chain was identified in a study of blood T cell repertoires in COVID-19. Across the study: PBMCs, B-cell-depleted T cells, or T cells were the source of the cDNA or gDNA that made up the material.

Profiling relied on immunoSEQ multiplex PCR, and the TCRdb table lists in-frame clones only, not all of them. The profile shows about 88,000 clones, roughly 88% of them singletons. The table lists this clone with a count of one. The germline gives CDR1 MNHEY, CDR2 SMNVEV (reference sequence). The CDR3 has 15 amino acids. The junction had 10 bases not matched to a gene; V was cut back by 6 bases and J by 6 bases. The V gene is TRBV27, the J gene TRBJ1-5; 8 bases are a match to TRBD1. Sequenced: peripheral blood. The receptor's source is an older man with acute or convalescent COVID-19. Written as DNA, the CDR3 is TGTGCCAGCAGCCGACAGGGGCCGCAGGGTCAGCCCCAGCATTTT. This codes for CASSRQGPQGQPQHF.